This TCR beta chain was obtained from a study of T cell responses to AZD1222 COVID-19 vaccine (dated by TCRdb to the early 2020s). Regarding the research as a whole: TCR sequencing covered more than 230 trial participants: about 210 given two doses of AZD1222 and 26 given two doses of MenACWY control vaccine. Trial participants were enrolled into age subgroups of 18-55, 56-69 and 70-plus years, which contained roughly 150, 30 and 60 TCR-sequenced participants, respectively.

Broad study findings and their caveats: After two AZD1222 doses, both the breadth and the depth of spike-specific TCRs were significantly higher than at day 0 and than in MenACWY recipients. No day 14 peak-response samples were available, so repertoires were characterized only after the peak T cell response. In the small 56-69-year group, the increase in depth fell short of significance, most likely because of low power. The vaccine-associated CD4 TCRs covered the entire spike protein, and the dominant responses fell in regions 160-218 and 743-854. Conclusions about previously exposed vaccinees were limited because only six AZD1222 recipients were SARS-CoV-2 seropositive at baseline. Most participants were white British and females outnumbered males, and the authors suggested that clonal diversity may have been underestimated. Reportedly, close to half of the unique spike-specific TCRs recognized epitopes lying outside the regions that are mutated in the B.1.351 and B.1.1.7 variants.

For this clone: Its antigen remains undetermined. No clone much larger than this one lies a single base away; base qualities are absent.

The CDR3 sequence holds 15 residues, the cysteine and phenylalanine included. The retained sequence is limited to the CDR3, 45 bases, with the frame set at the first base. V is reduced by 2 bases and J by 1 base, leaving a spacing of 8 bases between them. CDR1 MNHNS and CDR2 SASEGT are derived from the germline V gene. Taken with the paper, the label for time point translates to: about 28 days (+/-7) after the second vaccine dose. This specimen's treatment or condition label, interpreted: meningococcal conjugate vaccine given as trial control. Vaccinee samples were obtained from the UK trials COV001 and COV002, which included a single-blind randomized controlled phase 2/3 trial of AZD1222 (ChAdOx1 nCoV-19) in healthy adults. Trial participant PBMC samples were collected at day 0 and day 28 after the second dose for TCRbeta chain sequencing. The CDR3 regions of human TCRbeta chains were analyzed by immunosequencing. Per the source publication's procedure: Repertoire TCRs were checked for matches against a reference library of SARS-CoV-2-specific TCRs that had been generated using the MIRA antigen-specificity platform. Breadth was defined as the fraction of unique TCRs that were SARS-CoV-2-associated. Depth was defined as the fraction of total T cells that were SARS-CoV-2-associated. Using the MIRA data, each spike-specific TCR was assigned both to the spike region to which the TCR was reactive and to a CD4 or CD8 class. Log10-transformed breadth and depth values were compared by one-way ANOVA with Sidak's multiple comparisons tests. This immuneACCESS table, as held by TCRdb, lists in-frame sequences with V and J called but not all clones. Of the missing ones, under half trace to an unresolved V gene in checked studies; the others have no known cause. That table gives V, J and clone size, and the DNA gave D and trimming. Within this sample are 160,000 or so clones, with about 90% of them counted one time only. Roughly 4% of the sample rests with the top ten.

The rearrangement combines TRBV6-1 with TRBJ2-2; TRBD2 might be the D gene, on 5 matching bases. The source material was peripheral blood, sampled 28 days after the second dose of the MenACWY control vaccine. This clonotype was sampled from an adult who received the MenACWY meningococcal vaccine as a control. This receptor has the CDR3 CASSEFGLNTGELFF. The nucleotides read TGTGCCAGCAGTGAATTTGGACTGAACACCGGGGAGCTGTTTTTT.